This entry describes one TCR beta chain. The target antigen is unknown. The sample comes from a study of T cell repertoires in cytomegalovirus infection. As for the study in general: In public TCR beta signatures, there were indications of both CMV infection and matching HLA type.

One entry per CDR3 protein results from TCRdb running MiXCR on the reads. The table lists about 220,000 distinct CDR3 sequences, approximately 40% of them singletons. The TCR comes from a human donor in good health (CMV status not recorded). Some clones in this sample may be carry-over from other donors' samples. Sample: CD8+ T cells from cultured PBMCs, taken from culture after CMV antigen stimulation.

Here the CDR3 DNA reads TGTGCCAGTCGGCCTCCGCAGGAAATGAACACTGAAGCTTTCTTT. Its translation: CASRPPQEMNTEAFF. The chain uses TRBV28 and TRBJ1-1; D is unclear. The CDR3 extends over 15 amino acids. V lost 9 bases to trimming and J lost 0 bases, with 17 bases between them. The germline gives CDR1 MDHEN, CDR2 SYDVKM. Complete variable domain (other parts from reference TRBV28 and TRBJ1-1): DVKVTQSSRYLVKRTGEKVFLECVQDMDHENMFWYRQDPGLGLRLIYFSYDVKMKEKGDIPEGYSVSREKKERFSLILESASTNQTSMYLCASRPPQEMNTEAFFGQGTRLTVV.